What follows is one T cell receptor beta chain and its context. No antigen is known for it. No base-level quality is on record; no much larger clone is a single base apart. Measured from the cysteine to the phenylalanine, the CDR3 is 12 residues long. The kept DNA is CDR3 alone, 36 bases in frame from the first base. Based on the germline V gene (reference sequence), the CDR1 and CDR2 sequences are GTSNPN and SVGIG. V is shortened by 5 bases, J by 5 bases, and the region joining them spans 9 bases. This entry is derived from a study of T cell changes during pregnancy in multiple sclerosis (dated by TCRdb to 2018 to 2020). Turning to the overall study: Changes in the T cell repertoire over the course of pregnancy were examined in this study in women with multiple sclerosis.

Preparation of the library involved the immunoSEQ multiplex PCR assay. The clones in this table, taken by TCRdb from immuneACCESS, are in-frame only. Not every clone is retained; where verified, under half of the shortfall comes from an unresolved V gene, and the cause of the rest is unknown. Present in this sample are some 100,000 clones, about 94% of which were seen just once. The biggest ten clones account for over 0.8% of the sample. Specimen: peripheral blood, collected before pregnancy. The chain joins TRBV30 to TRBJ1-4; the D gene cannot be resolved reliably. This TCR came from a female donor with multiple sclerosis, enrolled in a pregnancy study. The CDR3 region has the sequence CAWGEGNEKLFF. The DNA sequence is as follows: TGTGCCTGGGGGGAGGGCAATGAAAAACTGTTTTTT.